Here is one T cell receptor beta chain with its context. The V and J ends lost 5 bases and 0 bases, in that order; junction bases with no gene match: 13. In germline, CDR1 is SEHNR, CDR2 FQNEAQ (reference sequence). This CDR3 is built from 18 residues. This sample was taken from a study of T-cell memory formation after mild COVID-19. TCRdb itself ran the 5' RACE reads through MiXCR, one entry per CDR3 protein. The sample holds under 650,000 distinct CDR3 sequences, roughly 17% seen once. Sequenced: PBMCs or a T cell subset sorted from them (not recorded which). The TCR originated in an adult woman who had mild COVID-19 (a few samples of this study predate the infection). Cell type and time point are not known. The V and J genes are TRBV7-9 and TRBJ2-7; TRBD2 agrees at 10 bases. Here the CDR3 DNA reads TGTGCCAGCAGCCGGGGGGCGGCTAGCGGGGGATACTCCTACGAGCAGTACTTC. This codes for CASSRGAASGGYSYEQYF.